This TCR beta chain was recorded in a study of identical twins. General observations from the study: Within twin pairs, the out-of-frame alpha sequences they shared showed excess low generation probability. These conclusions were based on statistical analysis (cross-sectional, not following the same donors).

The CDR3 has 14 amino acids. Trimming took 1 base from V and 4 from J, leaving 10 bases between them. Germline CDR1 reads MGHDK; CDR2 reads SYGVNS. This clonotype was observed many times. Its specificity is unknown. Template switching added a universal primer site, and cDNA bore unique molecular identifiers. Each CDR3 protein gets one entry after TCRdb re-called the 5' RACE reads with MiXCR. The data contain around 340,000 distinct CDR3 sequences, about 12% of them singletons. Healthy Caucasians, and only they, were the donors. These records were also assigned to another study, of yellow fever vaccine responses in identical twins.

Input material: CD8+ T cells sorted from blood. This clonotype was sampled from a woman younger than 30 in good health. V is TRBV25-1 and J is TRBJ1-2; D not certain. The CDR3 protein is CASSEFTDAYGYTF. The CDR3 coding sequence is TGTGCCAGCAGTGAATTCACGGACGCCTATGGCTACACCTTC.